The sequence of this T cell receptor beta chain was determined in a study of a mutant IDH1 vaccine in newly diagnosed glioma. Details on this clone: The target antigen is unknown.

Profiled with immunoSEQ multiplex PCR; TCRdb holds only in-frame clones, not every one. The sample consists of tens of thousands of clones, roughly four fifths of them appearing once. CDR3 length: 16 amino acids. V trimming: 0 bases; J trimming: 4 bases; junction bases outside the gene matches: 4. The germline CDR1 and CDR2 sequences are SEHNR and FQNEAQ (reference sequence). Sample time point: week 47, end of study. Alongside topical imiquimod, each dose of vaccine comprised 300 ug of mutant IDH1 20-mer peptide. The source is a man aged 25-40 years with glioma. The chain employs TRBV7-9 and TRBJ2-3, with 10 positions matching TRBD2. Sequenced material: PBMCs, taken from a glioma patient whose treatment included an IDH1 peptide vaccine. CDR3 nucleotide sequence: TGTGCCAGCAGCTTAGCTAGCGGGGGGACGGCAGATACGCAGTATTTT. This translates into CASSLASGGTADTQYF.